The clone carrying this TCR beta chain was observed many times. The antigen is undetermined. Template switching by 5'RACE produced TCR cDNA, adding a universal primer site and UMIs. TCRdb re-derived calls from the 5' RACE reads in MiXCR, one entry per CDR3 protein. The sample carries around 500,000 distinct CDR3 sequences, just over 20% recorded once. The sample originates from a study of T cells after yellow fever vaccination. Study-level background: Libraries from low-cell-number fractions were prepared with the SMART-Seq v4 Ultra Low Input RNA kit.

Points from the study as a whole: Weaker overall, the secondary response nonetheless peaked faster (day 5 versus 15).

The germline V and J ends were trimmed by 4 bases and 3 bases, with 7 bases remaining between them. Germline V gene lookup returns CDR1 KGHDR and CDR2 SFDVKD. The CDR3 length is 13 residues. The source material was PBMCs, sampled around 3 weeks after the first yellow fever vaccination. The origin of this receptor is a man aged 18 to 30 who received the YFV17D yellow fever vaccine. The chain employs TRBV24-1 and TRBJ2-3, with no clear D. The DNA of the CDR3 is TGTGCCACCAGTGACCGCCTTACAGATACGCAGTATTTT. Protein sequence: CATSDRLTDTQYF.